Given below is one T cell receptor beta chain in context. Its antigen remains unknown. Germline V CDR1 and CDR2: SGHVS, FQNEAQ. The V end lost 1 base, the J end lost 10 bases, and 21 bases lay between the germline ends. The CDR3 runs to 16 residues. The time point: week 35, safety follow-up. The content of each vaccine dose was 300 ug of mutant IDH1 20-mer peptide, and topical imiquimod accompanied it. Patients in the study were vaccinated eight times, receiving shots in weeks 1, 3, 5, 7, 11, 15, 19 and 23. The record originates from a study of a mutant IDH1 vaccine in newly diagnosed glioma. Study-wide background: Before enrollment, the patients had been treated with radiotherapy alone, temozolomide alone, or both together. Most of them had received both. Visit V12 was at week 35; visit V13 was at week 47.

Libraries were prepared by immunoSEQ multiplex PCR; TCRdb keeps only in-frame clonotypes and omits some of them. This table has 65,000 to 85,000 clones, 85% to 90% appearing once. Points from the study as a whole: The study observed vaccine-induced immune responses in 85% to 95% of patients.

The material sequenced was PBMCs, taken from a glioma patient whose treatment included an IDH1 peptide vaccine. V usage is TRBV7-8 and J usage is TRBJ2-3; possibly TRBD2 for D (6 bases). The receptor was derived from a man aged 25 to 40 with glioma. CDR3 sequence reads: CASSLGSGLAFISQYF. DNA for the CDR3: TGTGCCAGCAGCTTAGGTAGCGGACTCGCGTTCATATCGCAGTATTTT.